These 17 T cell receptor beta chains originate from one sample sequenced in a study of blood T cell repertoires in COVID-19. TCRdb's copy holds only in-frame clones and misses some; the assay was immunoSEQ multiplex PCR. The table lists under 200,000 clones, approximately 87% of them singletons. Sequenced input: PBMCs or T cells enriched from blood (not recorded which). The receptors shown here come from a woman aged 45-65 years who had recovered from COVID-19.

The CDR3 DNA is TGCGCCAGCAGCCCCATGGGGACGGGGGGGTCCTACGAGCAGTACTTC. Encoded protein: CASSPMGTGGSYEQYF. This chain connects TRBV5-1 to TRBJ2-7; 8 bases line up with TRBD2. Germline V CDR1 and CDR2: SGHRS, YFSETQ. There are 16 residues in the CDR3. The ends lost 4 bases at V and 1 base at J; junction bases unmatched: 10. Filled out from reference TRBV5-1 and TRBJ2-7, the complete variable domain reads KAGVTQTPRYLIKTRGQQVTLSCSPISGHRSVSWYQQTPGQGLQFLFEYFSETQRNKGNFPGRFSGRQFSNSRSEMNVSTLELGDSALYLCASSPMGTGGSYEQYFGPGTRLTVT.

This clone was picked up a small number of times. The V call is TRBV6-2 or TRBV6-3, the J call TRBJ2-7; no reliable D call. V lost 6 bases and J lost 3, with 9 bases in between. This CDR3 region has 12 residues. From germline, CDR1 is MNHEY and CDR2 SVGEGT. DNA for the CDR3: TGTGCCAGCAGCAACGGTTACTACGAGCAGTACTTC. Residues: CASSNGYYEQYF.

V and J are TRBV3-1 (or the pseudogene TRBV3-2) and TRBJ1-1, with a possible D match to TRBD1 (6 bases). Germline assignment: CDR1 LGHDT and CDR2 YNNKEL (reference sequence). The ends were cut back, 3 bases at V and 0 bases at J, with 20 bases in the middle. CDR3 length: 18 amino acids. CDR3 loop: CASSHTSGATPLNTEAFF. The DNA for the CDR3 is TGTGCCAGCAGCCATACGTCAGGGGCTACTCCGTTGAACACTGAAGCTTTCTTT.

CDR3 sequence: CASSRDTQAGEQYF. CDR3 DNA sequence: TGTGCCAGCTCCAGGGATACACAAGCGGGAGAGCAGTACTTC. This chain uses TRBV3-1 (or the pseudogene TRBV3-2) with TRBJ2-7, with 7 bases identical to TRBD2. Germline values: CDR1 LGHDT, CDR2 YNNKEL (reference sequence). Losses at the gene ends were 8 bases for V and 7 bases for J; bases not matched to a gene: 14. The CDR3 covers 14 residues.

J is TRBJ1-2 and V is TRBV4-3; TRBD1 aligns across 7 bases. The V and J ends lost 6 bases and 5 bases, in that order; junction bases with no gene match: 6. CDR1 LGHNA and CDR2 YSLEER come from the germline V gene. This CDR3 contains 13 residues. In nucleotides, the CDR3 is TGCGCCAGCAGTTTCGGACAGGCTTATGGCTACACCTTC. Residues: CASSFGQAYGYTF.

The chain recombines TRBV18 with TRBJ1-1; no reliable D call. The CDR3 has 13 amino acids. Germline V gene data show CDR1 as KGHSH and CDR2 as LQKENI. Deletions cut 2 bases from V and 3 bases from J, with 7 bases between. The CDR3 reads CASSPGPDTEAFF. The CDR3 DNA reads as TGTGCCAGCTCACCAGGGCCGGACACTGAAGCTTTCTTT.

This chain uses TRBV15 with TRBJ2-7; D not certain. The V gene lost 0 bases and the J gene lost 2 bases, with 8 bases spanning the gap. The CDR3 sequence is 14 residues long. The germline CDR1 and CDR2 sequences are LNHNV and YYDKDF (reference sequence). The chain's CDR3 is CATSRDMLTYEQYF. For the CDR3, the DNA is TGTGCCACCAGCAGAGATATGCTAACCTACGAGCAGTACTTC. Combining the CDR3 with reference TRBV15 and TRBJ2-7 gives the whole variable domain DAMVIQNPRYQVTQFGKPVTLSCSQTLNHNVMYWYQQKSSQAPKLLFHYYDKDFNNEADTPDNFQSRRPNTSFCFLDIRSPGLGDTAMYLCATSRDMLTYEQYFGPGTRLTVT.

The V gene is TRBV7-2, the J gene TRBJ1-2; D is undetermined. Germline V lookup: CDR1 SGHTA, CDR2 FQGNSA. CDR3 size: 14 residues. V was cut by 1 base and J by 5 bases, with 11 bases left in between. The CDR3 region has the DNA TGTGCCAGCAGCTTAGTGACTCTCGGATATGGCTACACCTTC. The encoded protein is CASSLVTLGYGYTF.

The CDR3 reads CASSRRGQGFYEQFF. As DNA, the CDR3 is TGCGCCAGCAGCCGCCGAGGACAGGGATTTTATGAGCAGTTCTTC. The chain uses TRBV5-1 and TRBJ2-1; 8 bases align to TRBD1. Germline CDR1 SGHRS, CDR2 YFSETQ. The CDR3 totals 15 residues. V was pared by 4 bases and J by 8 bases, with 11 bases of the junction left unmatched.

J is TRBJ1-6 and V is TRBV19, with D possibly TRBD1 on 6 matching bases. CDR3 length equals 14 residues. Trimming cost V 3 bases and J 6 bases, with 9 bases left between them. Germline assignment: CDR1 LNHDA and CDR2 SQIVND (reference sequence). The CDR3 protein is CASSMSGVNSPLHF. Here the CDR3 DNA reads TGTGCCAGTAGTATGTCAGGGGTTAATTCACCCCTCCACTTT.

The chain couples TRBV5-1 to TRBJ1-4; perhaps TRBD1 as D (5 bases). The CDR3 extends over 14 amino acids. The V gene lost 2 bases and the J gene lost 3 bases, with 8 bases spanning the gap. CDR1 and CDR2 from the germline V gene are SGHRS and YFSETQ. CDR3 residues: CASSFDRSNEKLFF. The CDR3 DNA sequence: TGCGCCAGCAGCTTTGACAGATCTAATGAAAAACTGTTTTTT.

The chain joins TRBV5-4 to TRBJ1-2; D is possibly TRBD1 (6 bases). CDR3 size: 15 residues. Germline lookup yields CDR1 SGHNT and CDR2 YYREEE (reference sequence). V gave up 5 bases and J gave up 5 bases, with 19 bases separating them. CDR3 residues: CASSYSSGAAYGYTF. The DNA of the CDR3 is TGTGCCAGCAGTTATTCTTCAGGGGCCGCGTATGGCTACACCTTC.

Only one count was recorded for this clone. The rearrangement links TRBV7-3 to TRBJ1-1; 7 positions match TRBD1. The V gene's germline CDR1 is SGHTA and CDR2 FQGTGA. CDR3 size: 13 residues. V shed 2 bases, J shed 7 bases, and the junction held 4 bases outside the gene matches. Here the CDR3 DNA reads TGTGCCAGCAGCTTAGACAGGGTAAATGAAGCTTTCTTT. Its translation: CASSLDRVNEAFF.

The genes are TRBV7-9 and TRBJ1-2, with D perhaps matching TRBD1 (5 bases). From germline, CDR1 is SEHNR and CDR2 FQNEAQ (reference sequence). The CDR3 extends over 13 amino acids. V was clipped by 3 bases and J by 8 bases, with 13 bases between them. In nucleotides, the CDR3 is TGTGCCAGCAGCTTCAGGGAACGGTGGGGCTACACCTTC. It codes for CASSFRERWGYTF.

The genes are TRBV27 and TRBJ1-2, with D perhaps TRBD1 (5 bases). The length of the CDR3 is 12 residues. CDR1 and CDR2 (germline): MNHEY, SMNVEV (reference sequence). The V and J ends lost 9 bases and 4 bases respectively, with 12 bases between them. CDR3 in DNA: TGTGCCAGATCCGGGGGGGGCTATGGCTACACCTTC. Translated: CARSGGGYGYTF.

This clone has just one count. The V gene is TRBV12-5, the J gene TRBJ2-7, with D tentatively TRBD1 (6 bases). Trimming shortened V by 0 bases and J by 3 bases, and 12 bases separated the two germline ends. The germline gives CDR1 LGHNT, CDR2 FRNRAP. The CDR3 totals 15 residues. The CDR3 reads CASGLVTGHRYEQYF. The CDR3 DNA reads as TGTGCTAGTGGTTTGGTTACGGGACACCGCTACGAGCAGTACTTC.

This chain uses TRBV7-2 with TRBJ2-7; the match to TRBD2 covers 14 bases. V was clipped by 3 bases and J by 2 bases; unmatched bases: 6. Germline CDR1 reads SGHTA; CDR2 reads FQGNSA. The CDR3 has 17 amino acids. CDR3 region: CASSFRGLAGGTYEQYF. As DNA, the CDR3 is TGTGCCAGCAGCTTCCGAGGACTAGCGGGGGGTACCTACGAGCAGTACTTC.